Sequencing of this TCR beta chain was carried out in a study of blood T cell repertoires in COVID-19. Across the whole study: Specimens from acute and convalescent COVID-19 originated in the United States, Italy and Spain. Nucleic acid was either cDNA or gDNA, and it came from T cells, B-cell-depleted T cells, or PBMCs.

The CDR3 spans 15 residues. From germline, CDR1 is SGHRS and CDR2 YFSETQ. The V end lost 4 bases, the J end lost 5 bases, and 18 bases lay between the germline ends. This clone was recorded once. In the authors' workflow: Researchers report that nucleated cell counts were estimated from reference gene primer amplification. Using immunoSEQ multiplex PCR, the repertoire was profiled, and TCRdb retains in-frame clones only, with some absent. V, J and clone size are taken as reported in that table, and D and trimming were inferred from the DNA itself. The sample has about 500,000 clones; about 88% are singletons.

The material sequenced was peripheral blood. This chain links TRBV5-1 with TRBJ1-2; D unresolved. The receptor was isolated from a woman aged 45-59 years with COVID-19, enrolled during active disease. CDR3 DNA: TGCGCCAGCAGCCCCCGGACTGAAACCACTTATGGCTACACCTTC. It translates to CASSPRTETTYGYTF.